This T cell receptor beta chain was recorded in a study of blood T cells in healthy people across ages. CDR3 length equals 12 residues. With 7 bases removed from V and 5 bases from J, the gap between germline ends came to 9 bases. PBMCs were isolated at a quantity of at least 6.5 million per sample. PCR was performed a second time for about 7 to 12 cycles using a sample-barcoded 5' primer and a J-beta primer mix. TCRdb fed the 5' RACE reads into MiXCR, producing one record per CDR3 protein. The sample records about 1.6 million distinct CDR3 sequences, about 31% being singletons. The specimen was blood. This sequence was found in a woman aged 25 to 39 in good health. V usage is TRBV12-3 or TRBV12-4 and J usage is TRBJ2-1, with D unclear. CDR3: CASTPGDNEQFF. CDR3 DNA sequence: TGTGCCAGCACCCCCGGTGACAATGAGCAGTTCTTC.